The next 32 T cell receptor beta chains were all read from a single sample in a study of spatial heterogeneity in lung cancer. Overall study findings and caveats: Counts of expanded alpha and beta TCRs within tumors tracked the tumor nonsynonymous mutation count.

Time point described: sample taken at primary tumor resection. Their specific antigens are unknown. Via MiXCR, TCRdb re-called the 5' RACE reads, giving one row per CDR3 protein. The data contain some 6,000 distinct CDR3 sequences, around 9.1% of them singletons. The material sequenced was lung tumor tissue, taken at surgery. These receptors came from a female donor with early-stage non-small cell lung cancer.

This clonotype rates as medium-sized. The chain uses TRBV6-2 or TRBV6-3 and TRBJ2-3; D uncertain. Germline values: CDR1 MNHEY, CDR2 SVGEGT. V was trimmed by 5 bases and J by 1 base, leaving 1 base between them. The CDR3 loop spans 11 amino acids. The CDR3 DNA reads as TGTGCCAGCAGTCGCACAGATACGCAGTATTTT. It specifies CASSRTDTQYF.

Only a few counts were recorded for this clonotype. V usage is TRBV12-3 or TRBV12-4 and J usage is TRBJ2-3; perhaps TRBD1 as D (6 bases). Trimming removed 6 bases at V and 7 bases at J, with 17 bases between. The CDR3 spans 14 residues. CDR3 sequence: CASSPQQGVHTQYF. The CDR3 nucleotides are TGTGCCAGCAGCCCCCAACAGGGAGTTCATACGCAGTATTTT.

This sequence joins TRBV5-1 and TRBJ1-1, with TRBD1 matching over 7 bases. This CDR3 is 14 amino acids long. The germline V gene encodes CDR1 SGHRS and CDR2 YFSETQ. V lost 6 bases, J lost 5 bases, and 10 bases stayed unmatched. The CDR3 reads CASKSQGVNTEAFF. As DNA, the CDR3 is TGCGCCAGCAAGTCCCAGGGGGTAAATACTGAAGCTTTCTTT.

CDR3 DNA sequence: TGCGCCAGCAGCTTGCTGGCGGGACTAGCGGGGGGCACAGATACGCAGTATTTT. This translates into CASSLLAGLAGGTDTQYF. J is TRBJ2-3 and V is TRBV5-1, with TRBD2 matching 14 bases. Germline assignment: CDR1 SGHRS and CDR2 YFSETQ. This CDR3 has 18 amino acids. The V and J ends lost 1 base and 1 base, in that order; junction bases with no gene match: 5.

This clonotype turned up a few times. This chain joins TRBV4-3 and TRBJ2-7; 8 nucleotides match TRBD2. The germline gives CDR1 LGHNA, CDR2 YSLEER. With 4 bases clipped from V and 3 bases from J, the junction kept 8 bases outside the gene matches. The CDR3 is made up of 15 amino acids. In DNA form, the CDR3 reads TGCGCCAGCAGCCCCGTGGCGGGGGGCAACTACGAGCAGTACTTC. Its protein product is CASSPVAGGNYEQYF.

This clonotype has at least ten counts. The CDR3 bases are TGTGCCAGCAGTGCCTCAGAAAAACTGTTTTTT. Protein: CASSASEKLFF. This rearrangement joins TRBV6-1 to TRBJ1-4; no clear D. Trimming took off 4 bases at V and 8 bases at J, with 5 bases between the two ends. Germline V lookup: CDR1 MNHNS, CDR2 SASEGT. The CDR3 is 11 amino acids.

This chain connects TRBV7-9 to TRBJ2-1; D remains unclear. The germline V and J ends were trimmed by 1 base and 8 bases, with 6 bases remaining between them. The V gene's germline CDR1 is SEHNR and CDR2 FQNEAQ (reference sequence). The CDR3 sequence is 12 residues long. CDR3 protein: CASSLDFDEQFF. The DNA for the CDR3 is TGTGCCAGCAGCTTAGATTTCGATGAGCAGTTCTTC.

The V call is TRBV3-1, the J call TRBJ1-2; no clear D gene. Germline assignment: CDR1 LGHDT and CDR2 YNNKEL (reference sequence). Trimming pared 0 bases from V and 4 bases from J, leaving 12 bases between. The CDR3 covers 15 residues. The DNA for the CDR3 is TGTGCCAGCAGCCAAGATTGGCAGAGCCTCTATGGCTACACCTTC. Translated: CASSQDWQSLYGYTF. Complete variable domain (other parts from reference TRBV3-1 and TRBJ1-2): DTAVSQTPKYLVTQMGNDKSIKCEQNLGHDTMYWYKQDSKKFLKIMFSYNNKELIINETVPNRFSPKSPDKAHLNLHINSLELGDSAVYFCASSQDWQSLYGYTFGSGTRLTVV.

This chain links TRBV6-2 or TRBV6-3 with TRBJ1-5; maybe TRBD1 (6 bases). This CDR3 spans 16 amino acids. CDR1 and CDR2 (germline): MNHEY, SVGEGT. V lost 6 bases and J 3 bases, leaving 18 bases between the germline ends. The CDR3 DNA reads as TGTGCCAGCAGGGGACAATCGTTGGGGAACAATCAGCCCCAGCATTTT. This translates into CASRGQSLGNNQPQHF.

The rearrangement uses TRBV20-1 and TRBJ2-3, with a weak D call TRBD2 (6 bases). The germline CDR1 and CDR2 sequences are DFQATT and SNEGSKA (reference sequence). The CDR3 has 14 residues. Deletions cut 3 bases from V and 0 bases from J, with 10 bases between. Here the CDR3 reads CSASSRGSTDTQYF. DNA of the CDR3: TGCAGTGCTAGTTCGCGGGGAAGCACAGATACGCAGTATTTT.

This clonotype was counted many times. This chain links TRBV7-6 with TRBJ1-3; no definite D call. Trimming left V 3 bases short and J 0 bases short, with 6 bases between. The CDR3 runs 14 residues. CDR1 is SGHVS, CDR2 FNYEAQ, per germline. CDR3 sequence: CASSLVDSGNTIYF. In DNA, the CDR3 is TGTGCCAGCAGCTTGGTAGACTCTGGAAACACCATATATTTT.

This clonotype was picked up many times. The V and J genes are TRBV19 and TRBJ2-1, with 8 bases aligning to TRBD1. Germline-derived CDR1 and CDR2 are LNHDA and SQIVND (reference sequence). This CDR3 region has 15 residues. Trimming removed 0 bases from V and 5 bases from J; junction bases left unmatched: 3. CDR3 amino acids: CASSIEGRGHNEQFF. The CDR3 nucleotides are TGTGCCAGTAGTATAGAGGGCAGGGGGCACAATGAGCAGTTCTTC.

This clonotype is labeled as medium-sized. The V gene is TRBV6-5, the J gene TRBJ1-6; no firm D call. The V end was cut by 0 bases, the J end by 9 bases, with 15 bases between. Germline loops: CDR1 MNHEY, CDR2 SVGAGI. This CDR3 spans 16 amino acids. The CDR3: CASSYSGSRFRSPLHF. The CDR3 nucleotides are TGTGCCAGCAGTTACTCGGGCAGCAGGTTCCGTTCACCCCTCCACTTT.

This clonotype is deemed medium-sized (0.01 to 0.1%). The chain couples TRBV6-2 or TRBV6-3 to TRBJ1-1; D not certain. V shed 4 bases and J shed 5 bases, with 14 bases lying between them. Germline V gives CDR1 MNHEY, CDR2 SVGEGT. There are 14 residues in the CDR3. The CDR3 DNA reads TGTGCCAGCAGTTCACTAGGCGTTGTAACTGAAGCTTTCTTT. This translates into CASSSLGVVTEAFF.

The chain carries TRBV10-3 and TRBJ1-5; 7 nucleotides align to TRBD1. Germline CDR1 and CDR2: ENHRY and SYGVKD. V trimming: 7 bases; J trimming: 0 bases; junction bases outside the gene matches: 12. The CDR3 covers 17 residues. For the CDR3, the DNA is TGTGCCATCATCACCAGGGACAGACCCGTTAGCAATCAGCCCCAGCATTTT. Translating it yields CAIITRDRPVSNQPQHF.

This clonotype is labeled as medium-sized. The chain uses TRBV4-1 and TRBJ1-2; unclear D gene. CDR3 length: 15 amino acids. V lost 5 bases and J 2 bases, leaving 15 bases between the germline ends. Germline CDR1 MGHRA, CDR2 YSYEKL. CDR3 nucleotides: TGCGCCAGCAGCTACACCCCTACGACGAACTATGGCTACACCTTC. Its protein product is CASSYTPTTNYGYTF.

This clonotype was observed at least ten times. The chain is built from TRBV9 and TRBJ1-5, with D hard to call. Germline-derived CDR1 and CDR2 are SGDLS and YYNGEE. This CDR3 region has 14 residues. V lost 0 bases to trimming and J lost 6 bases, with 10 bases between them. CDR3 residues: CASSVDTSGQPQHF. The CDR3 nucleotides are TGTGCCAGCAGCGTAGACACCTCGGGTCAGCCCCAGCATTTT.

This clonotype was seen at least ten times. V is TRBV3-1 and J is TRBJ2-2; D not certain. Germline CDR1 and CDR2: LGHDT and YNNKEL (reference sequence). The CDR3 has 12 amino acids. V was cut by 4 bases and J by 6 bases, with 6 bases left in between. The CDR3 nucleotides are TGTGCCAGCAGCCCCTTGTCCGGGGAGCTGTTTTTT. Its translation: CASSPLSGELFF. Full variable domain (outside the CDR3, taken from reference TRBV3-1 and TRBJ2-2): DTAVSQTPKYLVTQMGNDKSIKCEQNLGHDTMYWYKQDSKKFLKIMFSYNNKELIINETVPNRFSPKSPDKAHLNLHINSLELGDSAVYFCASSPLSGELFFGEGSRLTVL.

Sample share makes this clonotype medium-sized (0.01 to 0.1%). V gene TRBV6-2 or TRBV6-3 combines with J gene TRBJ2-1, with 10 nucleotides matching TRBD2. Germline V CDR1 and CDR2: MNHEY, SVGEGT. The CDR3 extends over 15 amino acids. The J segment lost 7 bases and the V segment lost 2 bases, leaving 5 bases of the junction unmatched. CDR3 sequence: CASSYGTSVQNEQFF. The CDR3 DNA follows: TGTGCCAGCAGTTACGGGACTAGCGTACAAAATGAGCAGTTCTTC.

This clonotype was seen a few times. This chain uses TRBV7-9 with TRBJ2-3, with a weak D call TRBD2 (6 bases). Trimming took 3 bases from V and 6 from J, leaving 16 bases between them. This CDR3 is built from 15 residues. The germline V gene encodes CDR1 SEHNR and CDR2 FQNEAQ (reference sequence). CDR3 nucleotides: TGTGCCAGCAGCTTTAATGGGCGGGGTGAGGATACGCAGTATTTT. It yields the protein CASSFNGRGEDTQYF.

This clonotype was observed many times. The V gene is TRBV29-1, the J gene TRBJ2-7, with D possibly matching TRBD1 (5 bases). This CDR3 region has 16 residues. The ends were cut back, 5 bases at V and 3 bases at J, with 23 bases in the middle. CDR1 SQVTM and CDR2 ANQGSEA come from the germline V gene. The CDR3 nucleotides are TGCAGCGTTATTGGGTCCCGCACAGGTTCTGGCTACGAGCAGTACTTC. It codes for CSVIGSRTGSGYEQYF.

This clonotype was seen repeatedly, ten times or more. V usage is TRBV7-2 and J usage is TRBJ1-1, with TRBD1 matching 10 bases. Trimming took 3 bases from V and 5 from J; bases not matched to a gene: 3. Germline V gives CDR1 SGHTA, CDR2 FQGNSA. The CDR3 has 14 residues. The CDR3 loop is CASSLTGGRTEAFF. CDR3 bases: TGTGCCAGCAGCTTGACAGGGGGCAGGACTGAAGCTTTCTTT.

This clonotype came up many times. J is TRBJ2-5 and V is TRBV11-2; 9 bases are a match to TRBD2. Germline loops: CDR1 SGHAT, CDR2 FQNNGV. Trimming at V came to 6 bases and at J to 1 base, leaving 9 bases not matched to a gene. The CDR3 is 16 amino acids. The CDR3 DNA reads as TGTGCCAGCAGGATTGGGAGCGGGGGGACCCAAGAGACCCAGTACTTC. It codes for CASRIGSGGTQETQYF.

Ten or more counts support this clonotype. The V and J genes are TRBV24-1 and TRBJ1-5; D unresolved. Per the germline V gene, CDR1 is KGHDR and CDR2 is SFDVKD. The CDR3 contains 15 residues. V was clipped by 3 bases and J by 2 bases, with 10 bases between them. This CDR3 is CATSDPRHGNQPQHF. For the CDR3, the DNA is TGTGCCACCAGTGATCCACGACACGGCAATCAGCCCCAGCATTTT.

The rearrangement joins TRBV7-9 to TRBJ1-5; TRBD1 might be the D (6 bases). CDR3 size: 16 residues. CDR1 and CDR2 from the germline V gene are SEHNR and FQNEAQ (reference sequence). V lost 3 bases and J 2 bases, leaving 14 bases between the germline ends. The CDR3 loop is CASSFRGRGGNQPQHF. The DNA of the CDR3 is TGTGCCAGCAGCTTCCGAGGCAGGGGTGGCAATCAGCCCCAGCATTTT.

This clonotype ranks as medium-sized (0.01 to 0.1%). This chain uses TRBV20-1 with TRBJ2-3; 9 nucleotides align to TRBD2. The germline gives CDR1 DFQATT, CDR2 SNEGSKA (reference sequence). V lost 0 bases and J lost 8; bases outside the gene matches: 9. This CDR3 is built from 15 residues. The CDR3 coding sequence is TGCAGTGCTAGAGATCAGACTAGCGGATTAGCTACGCAGTATTTT. As protein: CSARDQTSGLATQYF.

The table lists this clonotype with many counts. The chain is built from TRBV29-1 and TRBJ1-2, with D possibly matching TRBD1 (5 bases). There are 15 residues in the CDR3. Germline V gene lookup returns CDR1 SQVTM and CDR2 ANQGSEA. With 0 bases removed from V and 8 bases from J, the gap between germline ends came to 19 bases. CDR3 amino acids: CSVEDRARRGDGYTF. The DNA for the CDR3 is TGCAGCGTTGAAGACAGAGCGCGAAGGGGAGACGGCTACACCTTC.

In its sample, this clonotype is medium-sized. This chain links TRBV6-2 or TRBV6-3 with TRBJ1-6; D unclear. The germline V gene encodes CDR1 MNHEY and CDR2 SVGEGT. The CDR3 sequence is 10 residues long. Trimming shortened V by 11 bases and J by 10 bases, and 9 bases separated the two germline ends. The CDR3 sequence is CAEEDSPLHF. DNA for the CDR3: TGTGCCGAGGAGGACTCACCCCTCCACTTT.

The chain recombines TRBV29-1 with TRBJ1-1, with TRBD1 as a possible D gene (5 bases). The CDR3 extends over 15 amino acids. Germline V gives CDR1 SQVTM, CDR2 ANQGSEA. Trimming took 5 bases from V and 0 from J, leaving 16 bases between them. This chain's CDR3 is CSVRGGVRMNTEAFF. The CDR3, as DNA: TGCAGCGTTCGTGGGGGAGTAAGGATGAACACTGAAGCTTTCTTT.

By sample share, this clonotype is medium-sized. This chain joins TRBV6-2 or TRBV6-3 and TRBJ2-7, with TRBD2 identical over 8 bases. In germline, CDR1 is MNHEY, CDR2 SVGEGT. After removal of 5 bases from V and 4 bases from J, the junction contained 10 bases not matched to a gene. The CDR3 covers 15 residues. The CDR3 loop reads CASSPLRGGHYEQYF. The CDR3 nucleotides read TGTGCCAGCAGTCCCCTCCGGGGGGGCCATTACGAGCAGTACTTC.

By frequency in the sample, this clonotype is medium-sized. The chain employs TRBV5-1 and TRBJ2-2; D gene uncertain. Per the germline V gene, CDR1 is SGHRS and CDR2 is YFSETQ. The CDR3 totals 17 residues. V dropped 0 bases and J dropped 1 base, with 13 bases sitting between them. In DNA, the CDR3 is TGCGCCAGCAGCTTGGGGCACCGTGACAAGAACACCGGGGAGCTGTTTTTT. Amino acid sequence: CASSLGHRDKNTGELFF.

This clonotype appeared many times. The chain recombines TRBV12-3 or TRBV12-4 with TRBJ1-4; D unclear. Trimming left V 6 bases short and J 12 bases short, with 20 bases between. CDR3 length: 14 residues. Here the CDR3 reads CASSSLGSPSELFF. For the CDR3, the DNA is TGTGCCAGCAGCTCACTAGGGTCCCCATCAGAACTGTTTTTT.